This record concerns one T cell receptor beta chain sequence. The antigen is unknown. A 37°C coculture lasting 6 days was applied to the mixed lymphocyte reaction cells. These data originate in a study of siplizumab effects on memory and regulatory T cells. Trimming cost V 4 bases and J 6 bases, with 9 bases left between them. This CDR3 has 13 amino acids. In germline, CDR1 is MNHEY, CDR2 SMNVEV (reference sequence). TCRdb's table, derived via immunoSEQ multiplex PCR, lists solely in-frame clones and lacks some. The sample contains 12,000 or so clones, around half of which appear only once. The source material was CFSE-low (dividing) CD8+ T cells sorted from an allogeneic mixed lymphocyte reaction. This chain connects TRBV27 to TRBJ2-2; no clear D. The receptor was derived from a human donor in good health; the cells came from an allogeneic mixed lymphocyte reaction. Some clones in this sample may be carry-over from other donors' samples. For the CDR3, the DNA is TGTGCCAGCAGTTCCACTGGGGCCGGGGAGCTGTTTTTT. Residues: CASSSTGAGELFF.